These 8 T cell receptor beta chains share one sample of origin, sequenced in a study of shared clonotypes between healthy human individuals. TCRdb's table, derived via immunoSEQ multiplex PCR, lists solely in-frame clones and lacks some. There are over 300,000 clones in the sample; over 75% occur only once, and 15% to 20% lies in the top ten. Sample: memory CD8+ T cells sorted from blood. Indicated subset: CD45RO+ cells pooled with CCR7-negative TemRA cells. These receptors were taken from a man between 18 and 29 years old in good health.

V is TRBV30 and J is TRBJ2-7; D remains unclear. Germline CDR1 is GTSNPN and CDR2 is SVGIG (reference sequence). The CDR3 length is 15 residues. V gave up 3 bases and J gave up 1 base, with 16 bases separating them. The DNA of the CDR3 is TGTGCCTGGAGCCCTGTTACACAAGGGTCCTACGAGCAGTACTTC. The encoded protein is CAWSPVTQGSYEQYF. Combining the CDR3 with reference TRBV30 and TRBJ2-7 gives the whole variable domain SQTIHQWPATLVQPVGSPLSLECTVEGTSNPNLYWYRQAAGRGLQLLFYSVGIGQISSEVPQNLSASRPQDRQFILSSKKLLLSDSGFYLCAWSPVTQGSYEQYFGPGTRLTVT.

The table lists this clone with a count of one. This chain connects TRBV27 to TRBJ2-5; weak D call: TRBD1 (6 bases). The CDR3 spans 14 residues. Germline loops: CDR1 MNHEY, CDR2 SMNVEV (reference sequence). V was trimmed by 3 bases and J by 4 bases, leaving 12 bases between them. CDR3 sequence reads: CASSLSGAGETQYF. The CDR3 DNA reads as TGTGCCAGCAGTTTGTCAGGGGCGGGAGAGACCCAGTACTTC.

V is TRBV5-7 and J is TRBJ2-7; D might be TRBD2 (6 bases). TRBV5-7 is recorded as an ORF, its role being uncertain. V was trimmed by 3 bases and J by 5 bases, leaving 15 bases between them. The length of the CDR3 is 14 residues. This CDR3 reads CASSSPGTPNEQYF. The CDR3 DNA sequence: TGTGCCAGCAGCTCACCCGGGACTCCCAACGAGCAGTACTTC.

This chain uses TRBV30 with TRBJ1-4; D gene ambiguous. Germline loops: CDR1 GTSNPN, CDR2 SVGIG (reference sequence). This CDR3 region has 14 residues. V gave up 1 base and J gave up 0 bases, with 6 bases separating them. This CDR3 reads CAWSALATNEKLFF. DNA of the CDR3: TGTGCCTGGAGTGCCCTTGCAACTAATGAAAAACTGTTTTTT.

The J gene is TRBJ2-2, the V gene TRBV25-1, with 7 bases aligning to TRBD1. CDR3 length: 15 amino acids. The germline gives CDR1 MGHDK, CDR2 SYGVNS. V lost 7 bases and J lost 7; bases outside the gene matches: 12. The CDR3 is CASTPGTAGIGELFF. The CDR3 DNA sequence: TGTGCCAGCACTCCCGGGACAGCCGGGATCGGGGAGCTGTTTTTT.

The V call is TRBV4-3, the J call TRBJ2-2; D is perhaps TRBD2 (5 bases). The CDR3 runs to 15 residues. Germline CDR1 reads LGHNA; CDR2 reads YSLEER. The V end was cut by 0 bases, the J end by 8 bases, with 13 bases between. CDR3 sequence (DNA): TGCGCCAGCAGCCAAGATCTGATCGGGGTGGGGGAGCTGTTTTTT. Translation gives CASSQDLIGVGELFF.

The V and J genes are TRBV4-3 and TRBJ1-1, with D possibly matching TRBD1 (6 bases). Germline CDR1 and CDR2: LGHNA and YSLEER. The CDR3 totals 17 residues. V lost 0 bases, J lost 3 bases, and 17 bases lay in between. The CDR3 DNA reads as TGCGCCAGCAGCCAAGATGGACAGCCTACAAGAGACACTGAAGCTTTCTTT. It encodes CASSQDGQPTRDTEAFF.

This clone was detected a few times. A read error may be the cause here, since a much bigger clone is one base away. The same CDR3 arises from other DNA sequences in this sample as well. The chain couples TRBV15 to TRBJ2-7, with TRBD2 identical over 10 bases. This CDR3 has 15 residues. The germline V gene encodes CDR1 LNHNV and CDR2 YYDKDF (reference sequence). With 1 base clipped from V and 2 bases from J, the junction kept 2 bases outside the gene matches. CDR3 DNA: TGTGCCACCAGCAGAGGCCTAGCGGGGGCCTACGAGCAGTACTTC. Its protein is CATSRGLAGAYEQYF.